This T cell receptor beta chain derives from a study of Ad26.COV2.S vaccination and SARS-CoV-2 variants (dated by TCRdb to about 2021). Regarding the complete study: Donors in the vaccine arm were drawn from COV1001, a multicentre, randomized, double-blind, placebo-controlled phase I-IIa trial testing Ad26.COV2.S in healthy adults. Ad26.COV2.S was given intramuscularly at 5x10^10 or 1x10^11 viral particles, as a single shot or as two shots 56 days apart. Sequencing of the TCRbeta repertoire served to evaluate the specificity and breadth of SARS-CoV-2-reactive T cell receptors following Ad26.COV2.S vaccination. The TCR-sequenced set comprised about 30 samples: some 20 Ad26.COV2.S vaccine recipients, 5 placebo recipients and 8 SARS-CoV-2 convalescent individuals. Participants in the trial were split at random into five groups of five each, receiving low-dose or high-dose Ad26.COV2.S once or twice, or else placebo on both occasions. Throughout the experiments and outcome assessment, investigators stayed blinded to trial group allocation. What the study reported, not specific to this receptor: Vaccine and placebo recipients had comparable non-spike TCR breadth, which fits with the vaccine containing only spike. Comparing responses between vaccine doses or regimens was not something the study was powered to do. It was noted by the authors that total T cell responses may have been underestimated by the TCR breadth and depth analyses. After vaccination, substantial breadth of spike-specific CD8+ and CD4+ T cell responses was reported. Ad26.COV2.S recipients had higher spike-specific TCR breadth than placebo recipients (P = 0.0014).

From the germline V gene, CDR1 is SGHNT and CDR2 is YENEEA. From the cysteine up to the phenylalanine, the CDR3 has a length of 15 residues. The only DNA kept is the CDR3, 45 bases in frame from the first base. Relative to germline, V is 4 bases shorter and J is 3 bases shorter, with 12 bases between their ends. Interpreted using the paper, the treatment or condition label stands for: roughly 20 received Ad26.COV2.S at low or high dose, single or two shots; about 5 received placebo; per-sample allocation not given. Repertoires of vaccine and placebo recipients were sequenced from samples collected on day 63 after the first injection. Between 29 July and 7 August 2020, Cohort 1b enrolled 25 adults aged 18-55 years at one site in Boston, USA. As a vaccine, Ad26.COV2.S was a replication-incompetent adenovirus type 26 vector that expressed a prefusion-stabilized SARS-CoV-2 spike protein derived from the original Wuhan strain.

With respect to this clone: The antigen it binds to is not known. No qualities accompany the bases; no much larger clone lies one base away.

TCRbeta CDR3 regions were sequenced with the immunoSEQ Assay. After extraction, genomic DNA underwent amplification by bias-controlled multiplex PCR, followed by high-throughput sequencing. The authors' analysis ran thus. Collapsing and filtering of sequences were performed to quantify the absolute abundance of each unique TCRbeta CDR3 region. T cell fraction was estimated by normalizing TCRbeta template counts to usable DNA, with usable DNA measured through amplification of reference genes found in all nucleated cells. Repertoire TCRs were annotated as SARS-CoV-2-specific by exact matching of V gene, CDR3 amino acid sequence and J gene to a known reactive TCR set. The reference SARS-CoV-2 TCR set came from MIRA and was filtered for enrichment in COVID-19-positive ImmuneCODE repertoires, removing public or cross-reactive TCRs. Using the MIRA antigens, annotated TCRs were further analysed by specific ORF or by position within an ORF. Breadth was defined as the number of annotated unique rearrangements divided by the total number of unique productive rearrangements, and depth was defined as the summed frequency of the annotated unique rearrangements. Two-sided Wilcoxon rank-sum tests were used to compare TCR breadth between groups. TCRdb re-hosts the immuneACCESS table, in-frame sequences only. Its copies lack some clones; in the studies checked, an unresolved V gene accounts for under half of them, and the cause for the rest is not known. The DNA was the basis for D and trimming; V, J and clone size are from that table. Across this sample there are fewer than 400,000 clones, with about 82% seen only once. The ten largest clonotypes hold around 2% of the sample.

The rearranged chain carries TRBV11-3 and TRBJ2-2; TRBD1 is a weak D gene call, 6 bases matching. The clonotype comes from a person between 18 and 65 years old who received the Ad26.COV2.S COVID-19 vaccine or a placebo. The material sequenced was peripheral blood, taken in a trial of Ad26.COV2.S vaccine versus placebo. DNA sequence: TGTGCCAGCAGCTCCTACAAGGGGGACACCGGGGAGCTGTTTTTT. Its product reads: CASSSYKGDTGELFF.